The clone carrying this TCR beta chain was counted a few times. Antigen specificity is unknown. At survey level, the immunoSEQ assay was run in its v3.0 version. Clones were sequenced by immunoSEQ multiplex PCR, and TCRdb holds only the in-frame ones, with some missing. The repertoire holds more than 11,000 clones, with around 76% as singletons. These data come from a study of long-term antiretroviral therapy in people with HIV. Study-wide results and caveats: Relative to control repertoires, HIV repertoires exhibited narrower CDR3 length ranges. Transplant donor controls retained higher diversity, though diversity increased after ART.

Between the trimmed V and J ends, which lost 3 bases and 12 bases, there was a span of 12 bases. Per germline, CDR1 MGHDK and CDR2 SYGVNS. The CDR3 has 13 residues. Per donor, a minimum of one pre-ART and a minimum of two post-ART PBMC samples were available. The sequenced sample was unsorted PBMCs, obtained 3.1 years after starting antiretroviral therapy. This sequence originates from a middle-aged man with HIV. The chain joins TRBV25-1 to TRBJ1-6, with unresolved D. CDR3 in DNA: TGTGCCAGCAGTGACCGAAGGTTGGGACCCCTCCACTTT. This encodes CASSDRRLGPLHF.